A single sample gave rise to the 5 T cell receptor beta chains below, sequenced in a study of response to subunit inactivated influenza vaccine. TCRdb analysed the RT-PCR reads with MiXCR anew, one entry per CDR3 protein. The repertoire holds around 580,000 distinct CDR3 sequences, with approximately 10% as singletons. The material was PBMCs from blood, obtained on the day of vaccination. The origin of the receptors is a middle-aged man who received an inactivated influenza vaccine.

This clonotype came up many times. The chain is built from TRBV12-3 or TRBV12-4 and TRBJ1-4; possible D gene TRBD1, 5 bases. The CDR3 sequence is 15 residues long. V gave up 6 bases and J gave up 4 bases, with 15 bases separating them. This CDR3 is CASSPLGGFNEKLFF. DNA of the CDR3: TGTGCCAGCAGCCCTCTCGGGGGGTTTAATGAAAAACTGTTTTTT.

This clonotype was observed at least ten times. The chain links TRBV29-1 to TRBJ2-7; 9 bases fit TRBD1. The CDR3 is made up of 12 amino acids. The V gene's germline CDR1 is SQVTM and CDR2 ANQGSEA. Trimming took 6 bases from V and 7 from J; bases not matched to a gene: 7. CDR3 sequence (DNA): TGCAGCGTCAAAGGGACAGGGTATGAGCAGTACTTC. It encodes CSVKGTGYEQYF.

This clonotype occurred a few times. The chain combines TRBV3-1 with TRBJ2-1, with TRBD2 matching 11 bases. CDR1 and CDR2 (germline): LGHDT, YNNKEL (reference sequence). The CDR3 contains 16 residues. J lost 2 bases, V lost 4 bases, and 4 bases had no gene match. The CDR3 nucleotides are TGTGCCAGCAGCCCATATAGCGGGGGGGCCTACAATGAGCAGTTCTTC. Its protein is CASSPYSGGAYNEQFF.

The rearrangement links TRBV4-1 to TRBJ2-2, with 7 bases identical to TRBD1. This CDR3 comprises 18 residues. The V gene end was trimmed by 0 bases and the J gene end by 2 bases; junction bases not matched to a gene: 9. CDR1 and CDR2 (germline): MGHRA, YSYEKL. The CDR3 region has the DNA TGCGCCAGCAGCCAAGATATTAAGGGACAGCTAAACACCGGGGAGCTGTTTTTT. The encoded protein is CASSQDIKGQLNTGELFF.

The table lists this clonotype with a few counts. The gene calls are TRBV12-3 or TRBV12-4 and TRBJ1-2, with D perhaps TRBD1 (6 bases). V lost 5 bases and J lost 3, with 22 bases in between. The CDR3 runs 17 residues. CDR3 nucleotides: TGTGCCAGCAGTCCCGGCCCTAACAGGGCCGCGGACTATGGCTACACCTTC. Protein product: CASSPGPNRAADYGYTF.